These 25 T cell receptor beta chains were all obtained from the same sample, sequenced in a study of cytomegalovirus exposure and HLA in healthy donors. Researchers ran the PCR with 60 Vbeta and 13 Jbeta primers. The assay was immunoSEQ multiplex PCR, and TCRdb's table has in-frame clones only and misses some. The sample table includes 150,000 to 200,000 clones. Sequenced material: PBMCs. The receptors shown here come from a woman younger than 35 in good health and CMV-seropositive.

The chain couples TRBV14 to TRBJ2-3; no firm D call. The germline V gene encodes CDR1 SGHDN and CDR2 FVKESK. CDR3 length: 15 residues. Trimming left V 1 base short and J 1 base short, with 9 bases between. The CDR3 here is CASSQGDLGTDTQYF. In DNA, the CDR3 is TGTGCCAGCAGCCAAGGTGATCTAGGCACAGATACGCAGTATTTT.

The chain is built from TRBV18 and TRBJ1-1; 11 bases match TRBD1. Germline loops: CDR1 KGHSH, CDR2 LQKENI. With 2 bases clipped from V and 1 base from J, the junction kept 3 bases outside the gene matches. The CDR3 has 16 amino acids. CDR3 bases: TGTGCCAGCTCACCAATGGGACAGGGGGAGAACACTGAAGCTTTCTTT. Translating it yields CASSPMGQGENTEAFF.

V usage is TRBV10-3 and J usage is TRBJ2-2; 7 bases map to TRBD1. The CDR3 runs to 14 residues. Germline V gene sequence: CDR1 ENHRY, CDR2 SYGVKD. The J segment lost 3 bases and the V segment lost 3 bases, leaving 1 base of the junction unmatched. In nucleotides, the CDR3 is TGTGCCATCAGTGATGACAGGGACACCGGGGAGCTGTTTTTT. The encoded protein is CAISDDRDTGELFF.

The chain joins TRBV7-3 to TRBJ2-3; 9 bases align to TRBD2. The CDR3 consists of 16 residues. With V trimmed by 6 bases and J by 0 bases, 7 bases remained unmatched. Germline V gene data show CDR1 as SGHTA and CDR2 as FQGTGA. The CDR3: CASSLTSGSSTDTQYF. CDR3 bases: TGTGCCAGCAGTTTGACTAGCGGATCTAGCACAGATACGCAGTATTTT.

The V gene is TRBV19, the J gene TRBJ2-7, with D perhaps TRBD1 (5 bases). CDR3 length equals 13 residues. The V end lost 3 bases, the J end lost 6 bases, and 12 bases lay between the germline ends. The germline CDR1 and CDR2 sequences are LNHDA and SQIVND (reference sequence). CDR3: CASSIQGISEQYF. CDR3 DNA sequence: TGTGCCAGTAGTATTCAGGGAATCAGCGAGCAGTACTTC.

The chain links TRBV29-1 to TRBJ1-5; possible D gene TRBD1, 5 bases. This CDR3 is 14 amino acids long. The V gene's germline CDR1 is SQVTM and CDR2 ANQGSEA. V lost 6 bases to trimming and J lost 5 bases, with 17 bases between them. CDR3 amino acids: CSVIFGGRDQPQHF. The DNA for the CDR3 is TGCAGCGTGATATTCGGGGGAAGGGATCAGCCCCAGCATTTT.

V usage is TRBV6-4 and J usage is TRBJ2-3; 9 bases are a match to TRBD1. J gave up 5 bases and V 6 bases, and 3 bases lay outside the gene matches. Germline values: CDR1 MRHNA, CDR2 SNTAGT. This CDR3 comprises 13 residues. The CDR3 nucleotides are TGTGCCAGCAGCCACAGGGGGCAAGATACGCAGTATTTT. Residues: CASSHRGQDTQYF.

V is TRBV5-6 and J is TRBJ2-3; TRBD2 matches 10 bases. This CDR3 comprises 17 residues. Germline V gene data show CDR1 as SGHDT and CDR2 as YYEEEE. V lost 2 bases to trimming and J lost 0 bases; unmatched junction nucleotides: 6. DNA for the CDR3: TGTGCCAGCAGCTTAAAAACTAGCGGGATAAGCACAGATACGCAGTATTTT. Residues: CASSLKTSGISTDTQYF.

The rearrangement uses TRBV27 and TRBJ1-2; a weak D match, TRBD1 (6 bases). Between the trimmed V and J ends, which lost 6 bases and 6 bases, there was a span of 17 bases. Germline CDR1 is MNHEY and CDR2 is SMNVEV (reference sequence). The CDR3 covers 14 residues. For the CDR3, the DNA is TGTGCCAGCAGCTACAGGGCCGGTTCGGATGGCTACACCTTC. Translation gives CASSYRAGSDGYTF.

V is TRBV13 and J is TRBJ2-1; D call uncertain. The CDR3 loop spans 20 amino acids. V lost 1 base, J lost 0 bases, and 22 bases lay in between. CDR1 is PRHDT, CDR2 FYEKMQ, per germline (reference sequence). CDR3 bases: TGTGCCAGCAGCTTAGTGTCATTTTTCGAAGCTCCAAGCTCCTACAATGAGCAGTTCTTC. Translating gives CASSLVSFFEAPSSYNEQFF. The full variable domain, in which reference TRBV13 and TRBJ2-1 provide the parts outside the CDR3, is AAGVIQSPRHLIKEKRETATLKCYPIPRHDTVYWYQQGPGQDPQFLISFYEKMQSDKGSIPDRFSAQQFSDYHSELNMSSLELGDSALYFCASSLVSFFEAPSSYNEQFFGPGTRLTVL.

The chain is built from TRBV19 and TRBJ2-2; D is perhaps TRBD2 (6 bases). Trimming removed 9 bases at V and 4 bases at J, with 21 bases between. The CDR3 runs 16 residues. CDR1 is LNHDA and CDR2 is SQIVND in the germline V gene (reference sequence). CDR3 coding DNA: TGTGCCAGCACGGGACTCCTGACATTAGGCACCGGGGAGCTGTTTTTT. It encodes CASTGLLTLGTGELFF.

This chain joins TRBV19 and TRBJ1-2, with 8 bases that match TRBD1. Germline-derived CDR1 and CDR2 are LNHDA and SQIVND (reference sequence). This CDR3 has 15 amino acids. The J segment lost 4 bases and the V segment lost 5 bases, leaving 9 bases of the junction unmatched. In DNA, the CDR3 is TGTGCCAGTAGTGCCCAGACAGGGGCCAGCTATGGCTACACCTTC. Translation: CASSAQTGASYGYTF. The full variable domain, its missing parts supplied by reference TRBV19 and TRBJ1-2, is DGGITQSPKYLFRKEGQNVTLSCEQNLNHDAMYWYRQDPGQGLRLIYYSQIVNDFQKGDIAEGYSVSREKKESFPLTVTSAQKNPTAFYLCASSAQTGASYGYTFGSGTRLTVV.

The chain links TRBV6-6 to TRBJ2-7; D possibly corresponds to TRBD1 (8 bases). V lost 8 bases and J 6 bases, leaving 17 bases between the germline ends. Germline V gives CDR1 MNHNY, CDR2 SVGAGI (reference sequence). CDR3 length: 13 amino acids. CDR3: CASCQGAGVEQYF. The CDR3 DNA reads TGTGCCAGCTGCCAGGGGGCGGGAGTCGAGCAGTACTTC.

The chain couples TRBV30 to TRBJ1-2; 9 bases align to TRBD1. The CDR3 totals 16 residues. The V gene's germline CDR1 is GTSNPN and CDR2 SVGIG (reference sequence). Losses at the gene ends were 5 bases for V and 5 bases for J; bases not matched to a gene: 15. In nucleotides, the CDR3 is TGTGCCTGGGTGCCCTATCGCTACGACAGGGGGTATGGCTACACCTTC. This sequence encodes CAWVPYRYDRGYGYTF.

V and J are TRBV5-1 and TRBJ1-2, with 8 bases that match TRBD1. Germline CDR1 is SGHRS and CDR2 is YFSETQ. CDR3 size: 13 residues. V gave up 4 bases and J gave up 6 bases; unmatched junction bases: 5. CDR3 in amino acids: CASSPQGADGYTF. The DNA of the CDR3 is TGCGCCAGCAGCCCTCAGGGGGCCGATGGCTACACCTTC.

V is TRBV5-6 and J is TRBJ2-5, with 11 positions matching TRBD2. Per the germline V gene, CDR1 is SGHDT and CDR2 is YYEEEE. This CDR3 has 16 residues. Unmatched junction bases numbered 5, after V lost 0 bases and J lost 4 bases. The CDR3 loop is CASSLELAGGRETQYF. The CDR3 DNA reads as TGTGCCAGCAGCTTGGAGCTAGCGGGGGGAAGAGAGACCCAGTACTTC.

The V call is TRBV28, the J call TRBJ2-3; the match to TRBD2 covers 10 bases. Germline V CDR1 and CDR2: MDHEN, SYDVKM. The ends lost 4 bases at V and 4 bases at J; junction bases unmatched: 5. This CDR3 is 15 amino acids long. The CDR3 sequence: CASSSSGGDADTQYF. For the CDR3, the DNA is TGTGCCAGCAGTTCCAGCGGGGGGGACGCAGATACGCAGTATTTT.

The V gene is TRBV6-1, the J gene TRBJ1-3; the D is unclear. V dropped 0 bases and J dropped 4 bases, with 10 bases sitting between them. This CDR3 contains 15 residues. From germline, CDR1 is MNHNS and CDR2 SASEGT. DNA of the CDR3: TGTGCCAGCAGTGAAGCAAGCGCATACGGAAACACCATATATTTT. Its translation: CASSEASAYGNTIYF.

The chain combines TRBV5-4 with TRBJ1-1; D call uncertain. The ends were cut back, 4 bases at V and 0 bases at J, with 13 bases in the middle. Per germline, CDR1 SGHNT and CDR2 YYREEE (reference sequence). The CDR3 contains 15 residues. For the CDR3, the DNA is TGTGCCAGCAGCCACCGAAGACACCTGAACACTGAAGCTTTCTTT. It encodes CASSHRRHLNTEAFF.

The chain couples TRBV7-9 to TRBJ1-1; no firm D call. Germline lookup yields CDR1 SEHNR and CDR2 FQNEAQ (reference sequence). V was pared by 1 base and J by 7 bases, with 13 bases between. There are 14 residues in the CDR3. CDR3 sequence: CASSLGGYRVEAFF. The CDR3 DNA reads as TGTGCCAGCAGCTTAGGAGGTTATCGGGTTGAAGCTTTCTTT.

The chain has TRBV6-6 and TRBJ1-1; 11 positions match TRBD1. CDR3 length equals 12 residues. Germline V gene data show CDR1 as MNHNY and CDR2 as SVGAGI (reference sequence). The V segment lost 6 bases and the J segment 10 bases; nucleotides outside the gene matches: 4. The CDR3 loop reads CASSLDRGRAFF. In DNA, the CDR3 is TGTGCCAGCAGCCTGGACAGGGGGCGAGCTTTCTTT.

This chain connects TRBV6-1 to TRBJ1-2; D call uncertain. The germline gives CDR1 MNHNS, CDR2 SASEGT. Trimming took off 10 bases at V and 1 base at J, with 10 bases between the two ends. The CDR3 is 12 amino acids. CDR3 nucleotide sequence: TGTGCCACTCGGCCAGGTAACTATGGCTACACCTTC. It yields the protein CATRPGNYGYTF.

The chain has TRBV18 and TRBJ1-5; 9 bases are a match to TRBD1. Germline V CDR1 and CDR2: KGHSH, LQKENI. The CDR3 contains 16 residues. The ends lost 3 bases at V and 4 bases at J; junction bases unmatched: 7. The CDR3 spells CASSPFGQGPNQPQHF. CDR3 DNA: TGTGCCAGCTCACCCTTTGGACAGGGGCCTAATCAGCCCCAGCATTTT.

This chain connects TRBV15 to TRBJ2-3; 7 bases line up with TRBD1. CDR1 and CDR2 (germline): LNHNV, YYDKDF (reference sequence). This CDR3 has 13 amino acids. V dropped 2 bases and J dropped 6; count of bases not matched to a gene: 2. The CDR3 loop reads CATSRIQGDTQYF. The CDR3 region has the DNA TGTGCCACCAGCAGAATACAGGGGGATACGCAGTATTTT.

About this clone: Other DNA sequences from this sample encode an identical CDR3 as well. V and J are TRBV10-3 and TRBJ2-3; tentatively, D is TRBD2 (6 bases). The V gene lost 2 bases and the J gene lost 0 bases, with 6 bases spanning the gap. CDR1 is ENHRY and CDR2 is SYGVKD in the germline V gene. CDR3 length: 14 amino acids. Here the CDR3 reads CAISERESTDTQYF. In DNA form, the CDR3 reads TGTGCCATCAGTGAGCGGGAGAGCACAGATACGCAGTATTTT.